The clone carrying this T cell receptor (beta chain) was counted only a few times. V was cut by 4 bases and J by 0 bases, with 16 bases left in between. The V gene's germline CDR1 is LGHNT and CDR2 FRNRAP. This CDR3 has 17 amino acids. The sample belongs to a study of blood T cell repertoires in COVID-19. Overall study context: The United States, Italy and Spain supplied acute and convalescent COVID-19 samples. T cells, B-cell-depleted T cells, or PBMCs provided the cDNA or gDNA that served as material.

Study processing details: How many nucleated cells were present was estimated from reference gene primer amplification. The repertoire was sequenced with immunoSEQ multiplex PCR; TCRdb's copy has only in-frame clones and lacks some. From that table come the V and J calls and clone size; the DNA was used to work out D and trimming. The sample has some 140,000 clones; more than 60% are singletons. Sequences were obtained from peripheral blood. The receptor was isolated from a man of 80 years or more with acute or convalescent COVID-19. The chain has TRBV12-5 and TRBJ2-4; possible D gene TRBD1, 5 bases. Here the CDR3 reads CASGSPRQPLAKNIQYF. DNA for the CDR3: TGTGCTAGTGGTTCCCCACGACAGCCACTAGCCAAAAACATTCAGTACTTC.